Sequencing of this T cell receptor beta chain was carried out in a study of T cell responses to AZD1222 COVID-19 vaccine. Turning to the study itself: Pooling was applied to second doses at about 4 or about 12 weeks. Broader study findings: Repertoires were obtained only post-peak T cell response. Vaccine-related CD4 TCRs covered spike, predominating at 160-218 and 743-854.

With respect to this clone: Its antigen remains unidentified.

There are 14 residues in the CDR3. The germline gives CDR1 GTSNPN, CDR2 SVGIG (reference sequence). The V end was cut by 5 bases, the J end by 2 bases, with 13 bases between. The assay was immunoSEQ multiplex PCR, and TCRdb's table has in-frame clones only and misses some. This table holds approximately 120,000 clones, 85% to 90% found once. The TCR originated in an adult in good health. This rearrangement joins TRBV30 to TRBJ1-3; no firm D call. The source was peripheral blood, collected on day 0 of AZD1222 vaccination. CDR3 DNA sequence: TGTGCCTGGTCCCCTTACTTTGCTGGAAACACCATATATTTT. Translating gives CAWSPYFAGNTIYF. The full variable domain, its missing parts supplied by reference TRBV30 and TRBJ1-3, is SQTIHQWPATLVQPVGSPLSLECTVEGTSNPNLYWYRQAAGRGLQLLFYSVGIGQISSEVPQNLSASRPQDRQFILSSKKLLLSDSGFYLCAWSPYFAGNTIYFGEGSWLTVV.